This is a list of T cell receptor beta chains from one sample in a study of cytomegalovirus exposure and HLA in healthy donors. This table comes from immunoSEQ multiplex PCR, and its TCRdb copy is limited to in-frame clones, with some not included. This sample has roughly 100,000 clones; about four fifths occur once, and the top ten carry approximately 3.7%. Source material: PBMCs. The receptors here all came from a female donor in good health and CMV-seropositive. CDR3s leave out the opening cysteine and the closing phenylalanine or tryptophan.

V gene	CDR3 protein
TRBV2	ASSEGGNTIY
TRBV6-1	ASSDNRGRGYT
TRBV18	ASSMRTSGSTTDTQY
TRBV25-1	ASSPRQGFNEKLF
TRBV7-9	ASSEGEGQGAGNQPQH
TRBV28	ASSLYWDSGPDGYT
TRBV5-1	ASSPGTQGGYT
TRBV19	ASAGTGTSYEQY
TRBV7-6	ASSLVAGDYEQY
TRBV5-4	ASSRTSGSSYEQY
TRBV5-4	ASSPREAETQY
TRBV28	ASSVFTGQGPAEQY
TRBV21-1	ASSKQQLNTEAF
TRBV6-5	ASSFGAGAGGYT
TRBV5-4	ASTLEGSSYNEQF
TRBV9	ASSVSYRGTEAF
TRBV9	ASSAQSMGTDTQY
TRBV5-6	ASSLRMVAGGSTDTQY
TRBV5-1	ASSLGSGSGNTIY
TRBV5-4	ASSLTSGSSYEQY
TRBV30	AWSVSPSGGVYGYT
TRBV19	ASSHKGQGWVTNTGELF
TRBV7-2	ASSLRGAGGQF
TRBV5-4	ASSFPGQGKETQY
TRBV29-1	SALPLAGVPEQY
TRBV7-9	ASIDWAGQNNEQF
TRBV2	ASSSWTGGRAEAF
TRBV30	AWSLIIGGRNTEAF
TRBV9	ASSKTSGGPGNEQF
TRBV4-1	ASSQRQGSDTQY
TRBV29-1	SVKGGQGYCEQF
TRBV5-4	ASSKGQGVAETQY
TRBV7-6	ASSTIRGGNEQF
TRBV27	ASSNYYEQY
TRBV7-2	ASTPPLAGGDIQY
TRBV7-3	ASSRQGANTGELF
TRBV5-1	ASSLVRNYEQY
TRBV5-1	ASSPLGSGVYNEQF
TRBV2	ASSAPHRDRGNTEAF
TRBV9	ASSVAGNNEQY
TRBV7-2	ASSFTPFYEQY
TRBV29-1	SARFLAGNSYNEQF
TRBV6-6	ASSYPGQGMNTEAF
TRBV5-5	ASSLRTADYEQY
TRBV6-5	ASSSRQTNTEAF
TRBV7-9	ASSLLGFSSQGGTEAF
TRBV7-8	ASSLDSGRIADTQY
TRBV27	ASRATGGYQETQY
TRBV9	ASSPLGLASEQY
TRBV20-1	SARLTDTQY
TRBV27	ASTSTFATNEKLF
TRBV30	AWSAQYNEQF
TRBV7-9	SSSQIDGELF